This entry describes one TCR beta chain. Its antigen is unknown. This record belongs to a study of T-cell memory formation after mild COVID-19. Across the whole study: The two donors had largely donor-specific TCR clusters.

This CDR3 is 12 amino acids long. The germline V and J ends were trimmed by 4 bases and 7 bases, with 8 bases remaining between them. Germline lookup yields CDR1 SQVTM and CDR2 ANQGSEA. TCRdb analysed the 5' RACE reads with MiXCR anew, one entry per CDR3 protein. The sample has about 320,000 distinct CDR3 sequences; 14% are singletons. Regarding the study as a whole: Later expanders leaned toward CD4+, whereas clones contracting from day 15 to 85 were balanced CD4/CD8. Shrinking CD4+ clones were chiefly CM and EM; CD8+ ones were chiefly EMRA.

Sequences were obtained from PBMCs or a T cell subset sorted from them (not recorded which). The chain has TRBV29-1 and TRBJ1-6; D gene uncertain. The sequence derives from a man between 18 and 35 years old who had mild COVID-19 (a few samples of this study predate the infection). Cell type and time point are not known. The CDR3 loop reads CSVAFPNSPLHF. The CDR3 region has the DNA TGCAGCGTTGCTTTTCCAAATTCACCCCTCCACTTT.